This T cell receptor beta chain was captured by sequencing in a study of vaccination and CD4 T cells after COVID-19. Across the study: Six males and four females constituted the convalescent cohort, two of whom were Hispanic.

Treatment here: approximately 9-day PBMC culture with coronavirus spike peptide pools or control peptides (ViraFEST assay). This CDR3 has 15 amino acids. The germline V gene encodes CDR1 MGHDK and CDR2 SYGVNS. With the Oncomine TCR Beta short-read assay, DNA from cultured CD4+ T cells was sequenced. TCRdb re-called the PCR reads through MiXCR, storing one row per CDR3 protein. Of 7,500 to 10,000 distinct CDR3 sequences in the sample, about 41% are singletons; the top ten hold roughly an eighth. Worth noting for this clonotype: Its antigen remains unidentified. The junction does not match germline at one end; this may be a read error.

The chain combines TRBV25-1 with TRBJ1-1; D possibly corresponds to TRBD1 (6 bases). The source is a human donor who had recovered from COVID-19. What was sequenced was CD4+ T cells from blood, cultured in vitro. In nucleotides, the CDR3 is TGTGCCCGCAGTGAAGTGGACAGCACGAACACTGAAGCTTTCTTT. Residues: CARSEVDSTNTEAFF.